A selection of T cell receptor beta chains follows, all from one sample in a study of T cells in localized non-small cell lung cancer. The data were produced by immunoSEQ multiplex PCR, yet TCRdb's version contains in-frame clones alone and is incomplete. The sample includes 30,000 to 35,000 clones, 88% of them seen just once. The sample consisted of peripheral blood, taken before any cancer treatment. These receptors were collected from a woman aged 40-75 years with stage I lung adenocarcinoma. Each CDR3 is given with its conserved first and last residue. The D gene is left open where the match is weak. Size values are once, few and many counts, or a class for expanded clones, and some rows have none.

length	size	V	J	D	CDR3	DNA
13	.	TRBV4-2	TRBJ2-7	.	CASSQGSLYEQYF	TGTGCCAGCAGCCAAGGGTCCCTCTACGAGCAGTACTTC
15	.	TRBV6-4	TRBJ2-7	.	CASISRGARRDEQYF	TGTGCCAGCATCTCCCGGGGGGCCAGACGCGACGAGCAGTACTTC
15	.	TRBV27	TRBJ1-2	TRBD1	CASSFTGTGVGGYTF	TGTGCCAGCAGTTTTACAGGGACAGGGGTGGGAGGCTACACCTTC
16	once	TRBV2	TRBJ2-5	TRBD1	CASSELGRGRGETQYF	TGTGCCAGCAGTGAATTGGGCAGGGGGCGAGGAGAGACCCAGTACTTC
15	.	TRBV2	TRBJ2-3	TRBD2	CASSVLAGGADTQYF	TGTGCCAGCAGCGTCCTAGCGGGGGGAGCAGATACGCAGTATTTT
13	.	TRBV7-2	TRBJ2-2	.	CASSLGFSGELFF	TGTGCCAGCAGCTTAGGATTCTCCGGGGAGCTGTTTTTT
15	once	TRBV30	TRBJ1-4	TRBD1	CAWSVRETGFEKLFF	TGTGCCTGGAGTGTACGTGAGACAGGGTTCGAAAAACTGTTTTTT
15	.	TRBV15	TRBJ1-4	.	CATSRLGQGNEKLFF	TGTGCCACCAGCAGACTAGGCCAAGGGAATGAAAAACTGTTTTTT
15	.	TRBV4-3	TRBJ2-7	.	CASSQDRGSSYEQYF	TGCGCCAGCAGCCAAGATCGGGGAAGCTCATACGAGCAGTACTTC
14	.	TRBV6-5	TRBJ2-7	TRBD1	CASSYTDRVYEQYF	TGTGCCAGCAGTTACACTGACAGGGTCTACGAGCAGTACTTC
15	.	TRBV9	TRBJ1-6	TRBD1	CASSPGGLNNSPLHF	TGTGCCAGCAGCCCAGGGGGGCTCAATAATTCACCCCTCCACTTT
13	.	TRBV11-2	TRBJ2-7	.	CASSEPGGVEQYF	TGTGCCAGCAGCGAGCCCGGGGGAGTCGAGCAGTACTTC
15	.	TRBV11-2	TRBJ2-7	.	CASSLSQASTYEQYF	TGTGCCAGCAGCCTCTCCCAGGCTAGCACCTACGAGCAGTACTTC
14	.	TRBV2	TRBJ2-1	.	CASSEDEGNNEQFF	TGTGCCAGCAGTGAAGACGAGGGTAACAATGAGCAGTTCTTC
14	few	TRBV4-2	TRBJ1-5	.	CASSQDSGSQPQHF	TGTGCCAGCAGCCAAGACTCAGGGAGTCAGCCCCAGCATTTT
15	once	TRBV13	TRBJ2-7	TRBD1	CASSLGQDLRREQYF	TGTGCCAGCAGCTTGGGACAGGATCTGCGTCGGGAGCAGTACTTC
15	.	TRBV7-9	TRBJ1-4	TRBD1	CASSFGTGANEKLFF	TGTGCCAGCAGCTTCGGGACAGGGGCTAATGAAAAACTGTTTTTT
15	.	TRBV7-6	TRBJ2-5	TRBD2	CATHPRGGSQETQYF	TGTGCCACCCACCCTCGGGGGGGGTCCCAAGAGACCCAGTACTTC
17	.	TRBV27	TRBJ2-1	TRBD2	CASSLKRLAGEHNEQFF	TGTGCCAGCAGTTTAAAAAGACTAGCGGGGGAGCACAATGAGCAGTTCTTC
15	once	TRBV9	TRBJ2-2	TRBD2	CASSLSGANTGELFF	TGTGCCAGCAGCCTTAGCGGGGCGAACACCGGGGAGCTGTTTTTT
20	.	TRBV1	TRBJ2-3	.	CTSSPSRDSGGLVKRDTQYF	TGCACCAGCAGCCCCTCCCGGGATAGCGGGGGCCTCGTTAAAAGGGATACGCAGTATTTT
15	.	TRBV6-5	TRBJ1-1	.	CASRRAGEMNTEAFF	TGTGCCAGCAGACGGGCAGGGGAAATGAACACTGAAGCTTTCTTT
14	.	TRBV7-2	TRBJ2-3	.	CASSLGPATDTQYF	TGTGCCAGCAGCTTAGGACCCGCCACAGATACGCAGTATTTT
14	.	TRBV6-6	TRBJ2-7	.	CASRRTVMTYEQYF	TGTGCCAGCAGGCGGACAGTAATGACCTACGAGCAGTACTTC
15	.	TRBV15	TRBJ2-7	.	CATSGQGNAPGEQYF	TGTGCCACCAGCGGCCAGGGCAATGCTCCTGGCGAGCAGTACTTC
13	.	TRBV4-3	TRBJ1-1	.	CASSRDTKTEAFF	TGCGCCAGTAGCCGGGACACAAAGACTGAAGCTTTCTTT
16	.	TRBV5-4	TRBJ1-1	TRBD1	CASSLPGQGLNTEAFF	TGTGCCAGCAGCTTACCGGGACAGGGTTTGAACACTGAAGCTTTCTTT
15	.	TRBV5-5	TRBJ2-7	TRBD1	CASSLDDRGSYEQYF	TGTGCCAGCAGCCTGGACGACAGGGGCTCCTACGAGCAGTACTTC
13	.	TRBV6-5	TRBJ1-1	.	CASSYFGATEAFF	TGTGCCAGCAGTTACTTCGGTGCCACTGAAGCTTTCTTT
18	.	TRBV9	TRBJ1-1	.	CASSVDEWAGDLDTEAFF	TGTGCCAGCAGCGTAGATGAGTGGGCAGGGGATTTGGACACTGAAGCTTTCTTT
15	.	TRBV5-6	TRBJ2-1	.	CASSPFTGRLNEQFF	TGTGCCAGCAGCCCCTTTACAGGGCGACTCAATGAGCAGTTCTTC
16	.	TRBV15	TRBJ2-2	.	CATSRERVAVTGELFF	TGTGCCACCAGCAGAGAGAGAGTAGCGGTGACCGGGGAGCTGTTTTTT